These T cell receptor beta chains were read from a single sample in a study of T cell repertoires in cytomegalovirus infection. MiXCR, applied by TCRdb to the reads, yields one record per CDR3 protein. Among around 350,000 distinct CDR3 sequences listed, 15% to 20% were seen once. The sequencing input was PBMCs. These receptors originate from a human donor in good health (CMV status not recorded). Some clones in this sample may be carry-over from other donors' samples. CDR3s include the opening cysteine and the closing phenylalanine or tryptophan. The D gene is left open where the match is weak. Clone size appears in some rows only: once, few, many, or a class for an expanded clone.

v_call,j_call,clone_size,d_call,cdr3_aa,cdr3_nt
TRBV20-1,TRBJ2-3,many,.,CSARPASSTDTQYF,TGCAGTGCTCGACCCGCTTCTAGCACAGATACGCAGTATTTT
TRBV14,TRBJ2-1,.,TRBD2,CASQRTSGNYNEQFF,TGTGCCAGCCAGCGGACTAGCGGCAATTACAATGAGCAGTTCTTC
TRBV7-2,TRBJ2-7,many,TRBD2,CASSYGPAGGYEQYF,TGTGCCAGCAGCTACGGGCCGGCGGGGGGTTACGAGCAGTACTTC
TRBV3-1,TRBJ1-4,.,.,CASSQVIGGEKLFF,TGTGCCAGCAGCCAAGTTATAGGGGGAGAAAAACTGTTTTTT
TRBV10-3,TRBJ1-2,many,.,CAISESIHTTYTF,TGTGCCATCAGTGAGTCTATTCATACCACCTACACCTTC
TRBV11-2,TRBJ2-2,many,.,CASSTNPMNTGELFF,TGTGCCAGCAGCACCAACCCAATGAACACCGGGGAGCTGTTTTTT
TRBV24-1,TRBJ1-5,few,.,CATSDQWWSNQPQHF,TGTGCCACCAGTGACCAATGGTGGAGCAATCAGCCCCAGCATTTT
TRBV18,TRBJ2-3,.,.,CASSPDKGKINTQYF,TGTGCCAGCTCACCCGATAAAGGGAAGATCAATACGCAGTATTTT
TRBV5-1,TRBJ2-7,few,TRBD2,CASRTGLAGSISYEQYF,TGCGCCAGCAGAACGGGACTAGCGGGGTCGATCTCCTACGAGCAGTACTTC
TRBV5-5,TRBJ1-1,few,.,CASSFIPSAENTEAFF,TGTGCCAGCAGCTTTATTCCTTCGGCGGAGAACACTGAAGCTTTCTTT
TRBV25-1,TRBJ1-2,.,.,CASREGYGYTF,TGTGCCAGCAGAGAAGGCTATGGCTACACCTTC
TRBV2,TRBJ2-7,few,TRBD1,CASSKDRGSYEQYF,TGTGCCAGCAGTAAGGACAGGGGGTCCTACGAGCAGTACTTC
TRBV12-3/TRBV12-4,TRBJ2-2,.,.,CASSRSVLGELFF,TGTGCCAGCAGTCGGTCGGTACTTGGGGAGCTGTTTTTT
TRBV7-9,TRBJ2-7,.,TRBD1,CASSKGQGAYEQYF,TGTGCCAGCAGCAAAGGACAGGGGGCCTACGAGCAGTACTTC
TRBV7-8,TRBJ2-4,many,.,CASSLGRAFTSNIQYF,TGTGCCAGCAGCCTGGGTAGGGCCTTCACGTCAAACATTCAGTACTTC
TRBV5-6,TRBJ1-1,few,TRBD1,CASSLRGQMNTEAFF,TGTGCCAGCAGCTTGAGGGGACAGATGAACACTGAAGCTTTCTTT
TRBV20-1,TRBJ2-3,.,TRBD2,CSASESSGGVVTQYF,TGCAGTGCTTCCGAGAGTAGCGGGGGTGTGGTTACGCAGTATTTT
TRBV29-1,TRBJ1-2,.,.,CSVEAIVASQGRTF,TGCAGCGTTGAAGCTATAGTGGCCAGTCAAGGAAGGACCTTC
TRBV5-1,TRBJ2-1,many,TRBD2,CASSPGGTIVEQFF,TGCGCCAGCAGCCCAGGAGGGACTATTGTTGAGCAGTTCTTC
TRBV2,TRBJ1-1,many,.,CASIRTGPMNTEAFF,TGTGCCAGCATCAGGACGGGACCTATGAACACTGAAGCTTTCTTT
TRBV2,TRBJ2-5,few,TRBD2,CASSETAGGYQETQYF,TGTGCCAGCAGTGAAACGGCGGGGGGATACCAAGAGACCCAGTACTTC
TRBV7-2,TRBJ2-5,many,.,CASSLRGLRTLATETQYF,TGTGCCAGCAGCCTTAGGGGACTGCGAACGTTAGCAACCGAGACCCAGTACTTC
TRBV7-2,TRBJ1-1,many,.,CASSLDRQRISYTEAFF,TGTGCCAGCAGCTTAGACAGGCAACGGATTTCGTACACTGAAGCTTTCTTT
TRBV7-6,TRBJ2-2,many,.,CASSRRFSGSEGTGELFF,TGTGCCAGCAGTCGCCGTTTCAGCGGCTCTGAGGGTACCGGGGAGCTGTTTTTT
TRBV12-3/TRBV12-4,TRBJ2-5,many,TRBD1,CASSLWSQGAGETQYF,TGTGCCAGCAGTTTGTGGTCGCAGGGGGCAGGGGAGACCCAGTACTTC
TRBV7-6,TRBJ2-7,many,.,CASSSISAAGEQYF,TGTGCCAGCAGCTCTATTAGTGCCGCGGGAGAGCAGTACTTC
TRBV2,TRBJ2-3,.,TRBD2,CASRGGGRDLNMDTQYF,TGTGCCAGCAGGGGGGGGGGAAGAGACTTGAATATGGATACGCAGTATTTT
TRBV6-6,TRBJ1-6,few,.,CASSYGLNNSPLHF,TGTGCCAGCAGTTACGGTCTCAATAATTCACCCCTCCACTTT
TRBV7-2,TRBJ1-5,.,.,CASSFQRQGNQPQHF,TGTGCCAGCAGTTTTCAGAGGCAGGGGAATCAGCCCCAGCATTTT
TRBV15,TRBJ2-5,.,.,CATSRTRQETQYF,TGTGCCACCTCTCGGACACGACAAGAGACCCAGTACTTC
TRBV11-3,TRBJ2-1,few,.,CASSDNGRPFF,TGTGCCAGCAGCGACAATGGTAGGCCGTTCTTC
TRBV7-9,TRBJ2-7,.,.,CASSLAGGYAYEQYF,TGTGCCAGCAGCTTAGCAGGGGGATACGCATACGAGCAGTACTTC
TRBV7-2,TRBJ2-3,many,TRBD2,CASSFAGGGTDTQYF,TGTGCCAGCAGCTTCGCGGGGGGGGGCACAGATACGCAGTATTTT
TRBV4-1,TRBJ2-7,many,.,CASSLSAASYYEQYF,TGCGCCAGCAGTCTTTCGGCGGCTTCATACTACGAGCAGTACTTC
TRBV3-1,TRBJ2-7,many,.,CASSQEFVYEQYF,TGTGCCAGCAGCCAAGAGTTCGTGTACGAGCAGTACTTC
TRBV12-3/TRBV12-4,TRBJ2-7,.,.,CASRHRAGYEQYF,TGTGCCAGCCGTCACAGGGCAGGCTACGAGCAGTACTTC
TRBV12-3/TRBV12-4,TRBJ2-7,.,.,CASSLGRADEQYF,TGTGCCAGCAGTTTAGGCAGGGCCGACGAGCAGTACTTC
TRBV12-3/TRBV12-4,TRBJ2-7,many,.,CASSFGGATYEQYF,TGTGCCAGCAGTTTTGGGGGGGCGACCTACGAGCAGTACTTC
TRBV11-2,TRBJ2-5,.,.,CASSLSSGETQYF,TGTGCCAGCAGCTTGAGTAGCGGAGAGACCCAGTACTTC
TRBV20-1,TRBJ2-3,few,.,CSASGRGGSTDTQYF,TGCAGTGCTAGCGGGAGAGGCGGGTCCACAGATACGCAGTATTTT
TRBV4-3,TRBJ2-7,.,.,CASSQDRGTRYSYEQYF,TGCGCCAGCAGCCAAGATAGGGGGACCCGCTACTCCTACGAGCAGTACTTC
TRBV11-2,TRBJ1-2,many,.,CASSLAFFHTDGYTF,TGTGCCAGCAGCTTAGCTTTTTTCCACACCGATGGCTACACCTTC
TRBV28,TRBJ1-2,few,TRBD1,CASRTGGEYGYTF,TGTGCCAGCAGAACAGGGGGAGAGTATGGCTACACCTTC
TRBV20-1,TRBJ2-1,.,TRBD2,CSLQLAGVFNEQFF,TGCAGCCTACAACTAGCGGGAGTTTTCAATGAGCAGTTCTTC
TRBV9,TRBJ2-1,.,TRBD2,CASSVGGSLGEQFF,TGTGCCAGCAGCGTGGGCGGGAGCCTAGGTGAGCAGTTCTTC
TRBV4-3,TRBJ2-2,.,.,CASSLRTVNTGELFF,TGCGCCAGCAGCCTTCGGACAGTGAACACCGGGGAGCTGTTTTTT
TRBV6-2/TRBV6-3,TRBJ2-1,many,.,CASSYRLSSYNEQFF,TGTGCCAGCAGTTACAGACTCAGCTCCTACAATGAGCAGTTCTTC
TRBV6-1,TRBJ2-7,many,TRBD1,CASSPGTGDRPYEQYF,TGTGCCAGCAGTCCCGGGACAGGGGACCGGCCCTACGAGCAGTACTTC
TRBV6-1,TRBJ2-5,.,.,CASQFGGSSGNQYF,TGTGCCAGCCAGTTCGGGGGATCTTCCGGGAACCAGTACTTC
TRBV7-2,TRBJ2-1,many,TRBD2,CASSLVGPGTSGRVNEQFF,TGTGCCAGCAGCTTAGTAGGCCCGGGGACTAGCGGGAGGGTGAATGAGCAGTTCTTC
TRBV7-2,TRBJ1-3,many,.,CASSFAQGSGNTIYF,TGTGCCAGCAGCTTCGCACAGGGCTCTGGAAACACCATATATTTT
TRBV20-1,TRBJ2-5,.,.,CSARDRLRGSETQYF,TGCAGTGCTAGAGATAGGTTGAGGGGATCAGAGACCCAGTACTTC
TRBV7-9,TRBJ2-7,few,.,CASSWTDITYEQYF,TGTGCCAGCAGTTGGACAGACATAACCTACGAGCAGTACTTC
TRBV20-1,TRBJ2-5,few,.,CSAGFTTQETQYF,TGCAGTGCGGGTTTTACGACTCAAGAGACCCAGTACTTC
TRBV11-2,TRBJ2-1,.,TRBD2,CASNLAAGEGNEQFF,TGTGCCAGCAACTTAGCAGCGGGAGAGGGCAATGAGCAGTTCTTC
TRBV2,TRBJ1-1,.,.,CASRDTNTEAFF,TGTGCCAGCAGGGACACGAACACTGAAGCTTTCTTT
TRBV7-2,TRBJ2-3,many,.,CASSLGSATDTQYF,TGTGCCAGCAGCTTAGGGTCGGCGACAGATACGCAGTATTTT